This TCR beta chain was sequenced for a study of T cell responses to AZD1222 COVID-19 vaccine. Profiling relied on immunoSEQ multiplex PCR, and the TCRdb table lists in-frame clones only, not all of them. The profile shows about 140,000 clones, about 89% of them singletons. There are 14 residues in the CDR3. Germline V gives CDR1 MNHNY, CDR2 SVGAGI (reference sequence). The ends were cut back, 0 bases at V and 1 base at J, with 7 bases in the middle. As to this clone: As yet, its antigen is unknown.

Whole-study findings and limits: At study baseline, merely six AZD1222 recipients were seropositive. The donor cohort was predominantly white British with a female majority, and clonal diversity may have been underestimated. Unmutated variant regions reportedly attract nearly half of all spike-specific TCRs. Among vaccine-associated CD4 TCRs, coverage spanned spike, with dominance at 160-218 and 743-854.

The V call is TRBV6-6, the J call TRBJ2-7; D is unresolved. This specimen consisted of peripheral blood, obtained 28 days after the second dose of the MenACWY control vaccine. The clonotype comes from an adult who received the MenACWY meningococcal vaccine as a control. CDR3 nucleotide sequence: TGTGCCAGCAGTTACTCGGCGCTTTCCTACGAGCAGTACTTC. This gives the protein CASSYSALSYEQYF.